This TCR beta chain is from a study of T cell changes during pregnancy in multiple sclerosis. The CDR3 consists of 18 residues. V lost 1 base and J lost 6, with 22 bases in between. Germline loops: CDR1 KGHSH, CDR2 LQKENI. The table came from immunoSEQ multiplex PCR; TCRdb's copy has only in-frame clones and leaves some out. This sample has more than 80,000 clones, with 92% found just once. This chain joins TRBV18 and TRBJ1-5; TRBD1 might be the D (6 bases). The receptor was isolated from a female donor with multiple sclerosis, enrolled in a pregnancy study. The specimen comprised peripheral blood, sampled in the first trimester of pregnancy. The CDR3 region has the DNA TGTGCCAGCTCACCACTGCCTTTCTCAGGGGTTTCGAGTCAGCCCCAGCATTTT. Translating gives CASSPLPFSGVSSQPQHF.